Sequencing of this TCR beta chain was carried out in a study of metastatic and nonmetastatic thyroid tumors. Overall study context: Malignant and benign thyroid patients had repertoires compared in peripheral blood and tumor or nodule tissue. Study outcomes and limitations: Benign nodules were reported to have significantly lower TCR beta diversity than malignant thyroid tumors, in blood and tumor.

How the authors handled the data: Built for papillary thyroid cancer, a distant-metastasis classifier drew on CDR3 differences across clinicopathological groups. TCRdb reassembled clones from the PCR reads with MiXCR. The V and J calls and clone size are TCRdb's, not the authors'. There are more than 13,000 clones in the sample; 23% occur only once, and about 8% lies in the top ten. Germline lookup yields CDR1 DFQATT and CDR2 SNEGSKA (reference sequence). V lost 2 bases and J 4 bases, leaving 11 bases between the germline ends. The CDR3 spans 13 residues. This clone was counted ten times or more. Its antigen remains unidentified. A clone one base away is much larger, so this may be a read error. Other DNA sequences in the sample encode the same CDR3. The entire patient cohort was treatment-naive prior to thyroid surgery.

Sequencing input: blood. This clonotype originated in a female donor with papillary thyroid cancer or a benign thyroid nodule (not recorded which). Some clones in this sample may be carry-over from other donors' samples. The chain joins TRBV20-1 to TRBJ1-2; D might be TRBD1 (5 bases). The CDR3 coding sequence is TGCAGTGCTAGATTGGGCGGGGGCTATGGCTACACCTTC. The encoded protein is CSARLGGGYGYTF.